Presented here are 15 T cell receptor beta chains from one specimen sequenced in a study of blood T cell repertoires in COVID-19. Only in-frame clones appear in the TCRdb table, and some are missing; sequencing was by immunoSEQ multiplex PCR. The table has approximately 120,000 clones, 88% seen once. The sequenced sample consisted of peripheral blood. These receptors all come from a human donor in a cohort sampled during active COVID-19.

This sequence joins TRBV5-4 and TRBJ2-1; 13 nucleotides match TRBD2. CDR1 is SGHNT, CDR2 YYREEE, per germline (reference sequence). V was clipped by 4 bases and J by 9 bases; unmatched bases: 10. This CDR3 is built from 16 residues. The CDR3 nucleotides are TGTGCCAGCAGCCTCGGACTAGCGGGAGCCCTAAGTGAGCAGTTCTTC. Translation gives CASSLGLAGALSEQFF.

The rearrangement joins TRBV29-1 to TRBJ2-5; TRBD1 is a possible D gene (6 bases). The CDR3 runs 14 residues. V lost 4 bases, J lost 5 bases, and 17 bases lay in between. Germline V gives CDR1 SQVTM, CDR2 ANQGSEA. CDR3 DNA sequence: TGCAGCGTTGTAGAGACAGGCCCTTTTGAGACCCAGTACTTC. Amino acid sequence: CSVVETGPFETQYF.

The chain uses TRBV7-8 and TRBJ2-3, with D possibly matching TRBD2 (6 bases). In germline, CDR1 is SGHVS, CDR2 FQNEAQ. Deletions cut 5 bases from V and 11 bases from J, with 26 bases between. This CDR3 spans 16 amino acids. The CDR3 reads CASSPWDQGSFGGQYF. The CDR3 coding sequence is TGTGCCAGCAGCCCCTGGGATCAGGGATCGTTCGGGGGGCAGTATTTT.

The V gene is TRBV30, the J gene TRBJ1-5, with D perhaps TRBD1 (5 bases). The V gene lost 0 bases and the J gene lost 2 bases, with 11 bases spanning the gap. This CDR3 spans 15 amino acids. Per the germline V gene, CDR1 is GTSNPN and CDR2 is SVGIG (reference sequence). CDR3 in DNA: TGTGCCTGGAGTGTGAGTTCGGGGGGCAATCAGCCCCAGCATTTT. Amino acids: CAWSVSSGGNQPQHF.

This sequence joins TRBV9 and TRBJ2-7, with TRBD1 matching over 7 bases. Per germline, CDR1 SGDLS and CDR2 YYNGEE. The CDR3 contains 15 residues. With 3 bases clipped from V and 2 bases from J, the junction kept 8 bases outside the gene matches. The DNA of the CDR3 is TGTGCCAGCAGCGCTACCGGGACAGTAGCCTACGAGCAGTACTTC. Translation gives CASSATGTVAYEQYF.

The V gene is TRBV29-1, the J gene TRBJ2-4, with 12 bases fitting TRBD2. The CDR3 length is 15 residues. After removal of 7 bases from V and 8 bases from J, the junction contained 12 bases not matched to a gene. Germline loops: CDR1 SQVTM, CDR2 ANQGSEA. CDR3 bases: TGCAGCGCCCTGACTAGCGGGAGCGGGGCTCACATTCAGTACTTC. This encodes CSALTSGSGAHIQYF.

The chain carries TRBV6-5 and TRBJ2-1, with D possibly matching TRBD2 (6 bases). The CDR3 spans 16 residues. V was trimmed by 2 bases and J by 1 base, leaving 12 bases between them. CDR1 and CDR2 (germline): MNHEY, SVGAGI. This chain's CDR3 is CASSYEAGPSYNEQFF. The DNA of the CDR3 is TGTGCCAGCAGTTACGAGGCGGGACCTTCCTACAATGAGCAGTTCTTC.

In DNA, the CDR3 is TGTGCCAGCAAAGCGTCCCGGTTGAACGAGCAGTACTTC. Amino acids: CASKASRLNEQYF. J is TRBJ2-7 and V is TRBV6-5; D is uncertain. Looked up from germline, CDR1 is MNHEY and CDR2 is SVGAGI. The CDR3 sequence is 13 residues long. Trimming left V 7 bases short and J 5 bases short, with 15 bases between.

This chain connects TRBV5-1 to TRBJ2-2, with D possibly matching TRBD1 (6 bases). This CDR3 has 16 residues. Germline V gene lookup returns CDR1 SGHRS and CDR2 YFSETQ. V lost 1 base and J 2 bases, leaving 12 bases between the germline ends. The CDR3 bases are TGCGCCAGCAGCTTGTCTGGGGGCTCCAACACCGGGGAGCTGTTTTTT. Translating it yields CASSLSGGSNTGELFF.

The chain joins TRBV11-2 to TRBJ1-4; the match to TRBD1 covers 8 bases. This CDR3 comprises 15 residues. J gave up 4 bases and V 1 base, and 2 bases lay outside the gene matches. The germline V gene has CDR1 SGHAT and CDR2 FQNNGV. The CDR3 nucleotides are TGTGCCAGCAGCTTAGGGACAGGGATTAATGAAAAACTGTTTTTT. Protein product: CASSLGTGINEKLFF.

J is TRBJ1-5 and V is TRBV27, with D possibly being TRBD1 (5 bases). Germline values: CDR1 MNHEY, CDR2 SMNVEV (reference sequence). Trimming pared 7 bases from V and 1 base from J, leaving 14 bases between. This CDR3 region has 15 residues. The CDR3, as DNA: TGTGCCAGCAAGGCGGTCGGGGGGAGCAATCAGCCCCAGCATTTT. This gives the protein CASKAVGGSNQPQHF.

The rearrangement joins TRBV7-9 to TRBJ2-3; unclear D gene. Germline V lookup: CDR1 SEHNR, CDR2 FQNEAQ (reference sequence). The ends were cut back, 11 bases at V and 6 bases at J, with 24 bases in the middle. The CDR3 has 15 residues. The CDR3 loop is CAGQQVLDLSDTQYF. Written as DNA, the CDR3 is TGTGCCGGCCAGCAGGTGTTAGATTTATCGGATACGCAGTATTTT.

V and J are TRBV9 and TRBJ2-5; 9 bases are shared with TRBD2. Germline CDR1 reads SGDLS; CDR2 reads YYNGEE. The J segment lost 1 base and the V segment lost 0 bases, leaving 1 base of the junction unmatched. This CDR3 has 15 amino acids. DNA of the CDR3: TGTGCCAGCAGCGTAGAGACTAGCGGCCAAGAGACCCAGTACTTC. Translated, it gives CASSVETSGQETQYF.

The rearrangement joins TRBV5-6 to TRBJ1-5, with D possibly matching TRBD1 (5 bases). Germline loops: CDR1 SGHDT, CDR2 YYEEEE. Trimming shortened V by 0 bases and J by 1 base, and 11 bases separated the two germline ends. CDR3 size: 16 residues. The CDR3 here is CASSLAPGLSNQPQHF. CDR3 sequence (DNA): TGTGCCAGCAGCTTGGCCCCAGGGTTGAGCAATCAGCCCCAGCATTTT.

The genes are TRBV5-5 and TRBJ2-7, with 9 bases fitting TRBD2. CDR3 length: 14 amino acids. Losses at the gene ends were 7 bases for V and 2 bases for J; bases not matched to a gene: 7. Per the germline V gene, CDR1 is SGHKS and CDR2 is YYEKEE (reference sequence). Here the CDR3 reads CASGLANGPYEQYF. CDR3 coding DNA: TGTGCCAGCGGACTAGCGAACGGCCCCTACGAGCAGTACTTC.